This T cell receptor (beta chain) was observed in a study of OX40 agonist ivuxolimab in advanced cancers. Whole-study context: Past anti-PD-1, anti-PD-L1 or anti-CTLA-4 therapy was accepted, and 30% to 50% had received some. Study-wide results and caveats: CD8+ T cells averaged more expanded clones than CD4+.

Regarding this clone: What it binds is not known.

Trimming took 3 bases from V and 5 from J, leaving 22 bases between them. This CDR3 contains 18 residues. Per the germline V gene, CDR1 is MDHEN and CDR2 is SYDVKM. Sequencing was performed with immunoSEQ multiplex PCR; in TCRdb, only in-frame clones are kept and a portion is missing. The sample gives about 79,000 clones, about 84% of which show up once; roughly 0.5% is in the top ten. The chain combines TRBV28 with TRBJ1-4; D gene unclear. This TCR was recovered from an adult with an advanced solid tumor such as melanoma, head and neck, liver or kidney cancer. The source material was CD4+ or CD8+ T cells sorted from blood, sampled in a trial of the OX40 agonist ivuxolimab. The CDR3 reads CASSLETWSQAKNEKLFF. DNA of the CDR3: TGTGCCAGCAGTTTGGAGACCTGGTCCCAGGCTAAGAATGAAAAACTGTTTTTT.